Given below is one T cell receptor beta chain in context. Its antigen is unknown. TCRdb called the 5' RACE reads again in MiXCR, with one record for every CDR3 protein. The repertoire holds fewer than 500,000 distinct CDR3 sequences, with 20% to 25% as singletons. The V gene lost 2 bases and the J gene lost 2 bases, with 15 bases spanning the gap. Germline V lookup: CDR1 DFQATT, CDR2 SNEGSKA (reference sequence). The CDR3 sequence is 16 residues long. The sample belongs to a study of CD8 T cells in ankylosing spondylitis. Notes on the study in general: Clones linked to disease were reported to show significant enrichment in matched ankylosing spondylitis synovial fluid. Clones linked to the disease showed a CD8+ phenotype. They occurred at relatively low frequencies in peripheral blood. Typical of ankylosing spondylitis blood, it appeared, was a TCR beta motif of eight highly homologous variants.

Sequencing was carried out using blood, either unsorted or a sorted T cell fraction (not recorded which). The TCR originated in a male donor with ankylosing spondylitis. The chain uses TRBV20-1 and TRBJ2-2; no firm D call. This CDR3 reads CSARRFYPDNTGELFF. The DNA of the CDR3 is TGCAGTGCTAGAAGGTTTTATCCCGATAACACCGGGGAGCTGTTTTTT.